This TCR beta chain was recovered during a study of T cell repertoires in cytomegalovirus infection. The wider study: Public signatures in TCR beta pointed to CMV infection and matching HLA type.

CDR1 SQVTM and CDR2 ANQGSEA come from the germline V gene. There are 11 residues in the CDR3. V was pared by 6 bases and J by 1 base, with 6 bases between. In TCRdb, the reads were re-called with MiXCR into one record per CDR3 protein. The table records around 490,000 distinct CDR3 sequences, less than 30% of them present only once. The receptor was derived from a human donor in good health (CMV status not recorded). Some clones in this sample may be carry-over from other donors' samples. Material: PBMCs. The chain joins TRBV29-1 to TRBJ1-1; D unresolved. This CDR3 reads CSVQKNTEAFF. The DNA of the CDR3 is TGCAGCGTACAGAAGAACACTGAAGCTTTCTTT.